Listed below are T cell receptor beta chains from one sample, sequenced in a study of shared clonotypes between healthy human individuals. Method: immunoSEQ multiplex PCR; TCRdb's copy keeps in-frame clones and lacks some. The table includes millions of clones, around 93% detected once. Specimen: naive CD8+ T cells from PBMCs. The receptors were gathered from a man aged 18 to 30 in good health. Some clones in this sample may be carry-over from other donors' samples. CDR3s include the opening cysteine and the closing phenylalanine or tryptophan. A D gene is named only where the DNA matches it firmly. Rows give clone size only sometimes, using once, few, many, or a class for an expanded clone.

clone size	D gene	V gene	J gene	CDR3 protein	CDR3 DNA
.	.	TRBV28	TRBJ2-7	CASSLSFGSYEQYF	TGTGCCAGCAGTTTATCTTTTGGTTCCTACGAGCAGTACTTC
.	.	TRBV29-1	TRBJ1-1	CSVEGVQGAFF	TGCAGCGTTGAAGGTGTTCAGGGCGCTTTCTTT
.	.	TRBV6-6	TRBJ2-1	CASSYSSTEQFF	TGTGCCAGCAGTTACTCAAGTACAGAGCAGTTCTTC
.	TRBD2	TRBV5-1	TRBJ2-1	CASSIGTRKYNEQFF	TGCGCCAGCAGCATCGGGACTAGGAAGTACAATGAGCAGTTCTTC
once	TRBD1	TRBV5-8	TRBJ1-4	CASSGGGGAREKLFF	TGTGCCAGCAGCGGGGGAGGGGGCGCCCGCGAAAAACTGTTTTTT
.	TRBD2	TRBV7-7	TRBJ2-5	CASSRGASVSAGGPWETQYF	TGTGCCAGCAGCCGTGGGGCAAGCGTTAGTGCGGGGGGGCCATGGGAGACCCAGTACTTC
.	.	TRBV20-1	TRBJ1-1	CSVRNTEAFF	TGCAGTGTTCGGAACACTGAAGCTTTCTTT
.	TRBD2	TRBV6-6	TRBJ2-1	CASSTGLAAYNEQFF	TGTGCCAGCAGCACGGGACTAGCGGCCTACAATGAGCAGTTCTTC
.	.	TRBV4-1	TRBJ2-7	CASSQGRGEQYF	TGCGCCAGCAGCCAAGGGAGGGGCGAGCAGTACTTC
.	.	TRBV5-1	TRBJ1-5	CASSLDDMGNQPQHF	TGCGCCAGCAGCTTGGACGACATGGGCAATCAGCCCCAGCATTTT
.	.	TRBV19	TRBJ1-3	CASSLQSSGNTIYF	TGTGCCAGTAGTCTACAGAGCTCTGGAAACACCATATATTTT
.	.	TRBV11-1	TRBJ1-4	CASSSLGDPNEKLFF	TGTGCCAGCAGCTCCCTCGGGGACCCTAATGAAAAACTGTTTTTT
.	TRBD1	TRBV5-5	TRBJ2-1	CASSFTWTGGSASYNEQFF	TGTGCCAGCAGCTTTACTTGGACAGGGGGCTCGGCCTCCTACAATGAGCAGTTCTTC
.	TRBD1	TRBV27	TRBJ1-2	CASSFLDRGDYGYTF	TGTGCCAGCAGTTTTCTAGACAGGGGGGACTATGGCTACACCTTC
.	TRBD1	TRBV27	TRBJ2-7	CASSAGPGQGHYEQYF	TGTGCCAGCAGTGCTGGGCCGGGACAGGGGCACTACGAGCAGTACTTC
once	.	TRBV28	TRBJ1-5	CASSNSPYRTVLSNQPQHF	TGTGCCAGCAGTAATTCACCCTACCGGACAGTACTTAGCAATCAGCCCCAGCATTTT